A selection of T cell receptor beta chains follows, all from one sample in a study of blood T cell repertoires in COVID-19. Clones were sequenced by immunoSEQ multiplex PCR, and TCRdb holds only the in-frame ones, with some missing. The sample carries about 170,000 clones, approximately 84% recorded once. The material sequenced was peripheral blood. The origin of the receptors is a woman over 75 with COVID-19, enrolled during active disease. Each CDR3 is given without its conserved first and last residue.

>TRBV12-3/TRBV12-4
ASSLVSGNTIY
>TRBV6-5
ASSQPRGLTYEQY
>TRBV4-2
ASSQAGRGGTYEQY
>TRBV2
ASSGQGYEQF
>TRBV27
ASSIQGRRGLSLYEQY
>TRBV6-2/TRBV6-3
ASSYITGRVLAF
>TRBV28
ASSLAGQGSEKLF
>TRBV28
ASSLWGVGGETQY
>TRBV3-1/TRBV3-2
ASKTGDTQY
>TRBV18
ASSPPRGTGSSYEQY
>TRBV18
ASSRTSGLYNEQF
>TRBV29-1
SVEGSVRTDTQY
>TRBV19
ASSRTGQLTDTQY
>TRBV3-1/TRBV3-2
ASTLGDRANYGYT
>TRBV10-3
AIRALAGRIYEQY
>TRBV10-3
AIRVDRGGTEAF
>TRBV4-2
ASSQDWAGPTDTQY
>TRBV3-1/TRBV3-2
ASSLRGLNQPQH
>TRBV11-2
ASSLDGGVAF
>TRBV5-1
ASSLLVAVEQY
>TRBV11-2
ASSFGLAGGTDTQY
>TRBV24-1
ATSDSPGTSGHEQF
>TRBV10-2
ASSESKAGGAFGYT
>TRBV12-3/TRBV12-4
ASSLAGTDTQY
>TRBV4-1
ASSRGGNINSPLH
>TRBV19
ASSDFTSGGYNEQF
>TRBV15
ATSSQTGGETQY
>TRBV11-2
ASASGLAGAVDTQY
>TRBV30
AWNRGNTEAF
>TRBV5-6
ASSLGTLRF
>TRBV19
ASSIAGAGELF
>TRBV5-1
ASSYAQGQSTDTQY
>TRBV7-2
ASSLRDRVPLEQY
>TRBV5-1
ASSLGQGGYGYT
>TRBV10-3
AISAWDKADTQY
>TRBV19
ASNLGRGERETQY
>TRBV5-4
ASRAGRTSGITDTQY